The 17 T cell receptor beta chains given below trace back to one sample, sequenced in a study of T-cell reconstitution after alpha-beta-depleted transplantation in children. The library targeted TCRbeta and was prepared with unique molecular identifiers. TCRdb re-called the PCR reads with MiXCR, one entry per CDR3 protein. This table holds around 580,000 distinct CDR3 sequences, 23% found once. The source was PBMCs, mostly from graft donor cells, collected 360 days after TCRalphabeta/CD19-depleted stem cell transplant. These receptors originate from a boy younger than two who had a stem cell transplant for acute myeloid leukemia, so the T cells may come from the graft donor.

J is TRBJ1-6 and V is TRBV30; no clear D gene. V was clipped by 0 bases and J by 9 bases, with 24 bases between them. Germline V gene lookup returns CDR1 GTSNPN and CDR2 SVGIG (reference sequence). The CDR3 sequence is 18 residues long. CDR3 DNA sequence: TGTGCCTGGAGTGTCAGGTCGCTTGGCGGTATAAACGGTTCACCCCTCCACTTT. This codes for CAWSVRSLGGINGSPLHF.

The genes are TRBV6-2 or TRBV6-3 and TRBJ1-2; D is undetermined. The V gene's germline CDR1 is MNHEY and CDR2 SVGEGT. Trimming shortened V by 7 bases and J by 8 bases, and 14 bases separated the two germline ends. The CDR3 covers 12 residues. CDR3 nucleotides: TGTGCCAGCACGAGTCAGGTTGAAGGCTACACCTTC. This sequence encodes CASTSQVEGYTF.

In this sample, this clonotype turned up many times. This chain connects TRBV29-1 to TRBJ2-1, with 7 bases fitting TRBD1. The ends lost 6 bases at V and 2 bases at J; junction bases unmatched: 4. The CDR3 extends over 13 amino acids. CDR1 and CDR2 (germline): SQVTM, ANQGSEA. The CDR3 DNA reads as TGCAGCGTGGCCGGGACAGCCTACAATGAGCAGTTCTTC. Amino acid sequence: CSVAGTAYNEQFF.

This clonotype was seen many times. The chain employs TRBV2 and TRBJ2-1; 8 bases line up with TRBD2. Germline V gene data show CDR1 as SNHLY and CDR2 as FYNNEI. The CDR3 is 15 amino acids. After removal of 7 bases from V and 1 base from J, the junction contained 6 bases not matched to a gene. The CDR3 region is CASTQLAESYNEQFF. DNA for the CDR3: TGTGCCAGCACGCAACTAGCGGAGTCCTACAATGAGCAGTTCTTC.

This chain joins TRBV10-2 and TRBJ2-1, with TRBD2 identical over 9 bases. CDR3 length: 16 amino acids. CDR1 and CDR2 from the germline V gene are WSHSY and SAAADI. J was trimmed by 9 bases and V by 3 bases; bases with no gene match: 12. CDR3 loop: CASSDPDIAGVGEQFF. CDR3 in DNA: TGCGCCAGCAGTGACCCGGACATAGCGGGGGTTGGTGAGCAGTTCTTC.

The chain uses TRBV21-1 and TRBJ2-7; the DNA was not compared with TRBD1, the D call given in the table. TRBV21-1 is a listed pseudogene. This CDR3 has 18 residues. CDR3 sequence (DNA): TGTGCCAGCAGCAACCTCAAAACAGGGGGGTCCTTATGGTACGAGCAGTACGTC. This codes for CASSNLKTGGSLWYEQYV.

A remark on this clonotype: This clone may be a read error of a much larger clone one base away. CDR3 nucleotides: TGTGCCAGCAGCCAAGAAGCCGGGGCTAGCTACGAGCAGTACTTC. Its protein is CASSQEAGASYEQYF. The chain employs TRBV14 and TRBJ2-7, with D possibly called TRBD1 or TRBD2 (5 bases each). V was pared by 0 bases and J by 3 bases, with 12 bases between. CDR1 and CDR2 (germline): SGHDN, FVKESK. CDR3 length equals 15 residues. Full variable domain (remainder filled in from reference TRBV14 and TRBJ2-7): EAGVTQFPSHSVIEKGQTVTLRCDPISGHDNLYWYRRVMGKEIKFLLHFVKESKQDESGMPNNRFLAERTGGTYSTLKVQPAELEDSGVYFCASSQEAGASYEQYFGPGTRLTVT.

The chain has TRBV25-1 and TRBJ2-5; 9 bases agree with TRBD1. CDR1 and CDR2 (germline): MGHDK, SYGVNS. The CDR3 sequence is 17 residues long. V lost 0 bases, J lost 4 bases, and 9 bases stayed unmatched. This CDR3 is CASSEYGTGPFGETQYF. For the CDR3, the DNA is TGTGCCAGCAGTGAATATGGGACAGGGCCATTCGGAGAGACCCAGTACTTC. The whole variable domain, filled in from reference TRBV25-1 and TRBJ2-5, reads EADIYQTPRYLVIGTGKKITLECSQTMGHDKMYWYQQDPGMELHLIHYSYGVNSTEKGDLSSESTVSRIRTEHFPLTLESARPSHTSQYLCASSEYGTGPFGETQYFGPGTRLLVL.

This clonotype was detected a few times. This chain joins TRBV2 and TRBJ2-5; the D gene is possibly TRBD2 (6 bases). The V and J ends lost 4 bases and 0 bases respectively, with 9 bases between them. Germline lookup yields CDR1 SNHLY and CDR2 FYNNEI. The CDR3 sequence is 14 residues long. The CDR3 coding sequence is TGTGCCAGCAGTGTCGGGGACTACCAAGAGACCCAGTACTTC. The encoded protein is CASSVGDYQETQYF.

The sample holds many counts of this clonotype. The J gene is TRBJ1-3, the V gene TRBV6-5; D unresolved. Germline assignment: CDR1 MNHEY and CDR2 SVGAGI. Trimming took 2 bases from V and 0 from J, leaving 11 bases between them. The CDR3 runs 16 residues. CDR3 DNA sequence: TGTGCCAGCAGTTACGGCGCTTTTTCCTCTGGAAACACCATATATTTT. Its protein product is CASSYGAFSSGNTIYF.

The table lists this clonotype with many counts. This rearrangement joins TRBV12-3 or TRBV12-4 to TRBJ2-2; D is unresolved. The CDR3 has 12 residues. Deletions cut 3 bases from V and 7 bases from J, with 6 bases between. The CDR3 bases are TGTGCCAGCAGTTTCTATTACGGGGAGCTGTTTTTT. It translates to CASSFYYGELFF.

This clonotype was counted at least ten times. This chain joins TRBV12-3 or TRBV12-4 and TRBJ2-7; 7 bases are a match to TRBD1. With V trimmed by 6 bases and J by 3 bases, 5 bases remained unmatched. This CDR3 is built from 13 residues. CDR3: CASSRDRFYEQYF. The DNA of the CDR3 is TGTGCCAGCAGCAGGGACAGATTCTACGAGCAGTACTTC.

This CDR3 reads CASSLGGGAYNEQYV. CDR3 sequence (DNA): TGCGCCAGCAGCTTAGGTGGGGGGGCTTACAACGAGCAGTACGTC. The chain employs TRBV5-1 and TRBJ2-7; possible D gene TRBD2, 7 bases. The V end lost 2 bases, the J end lost 5 bases, and 17 bases lay between the germline ends. This CDR3 is built from 15 residues. Germline CDR1 SGHRS, CDR2 YFSETQ.

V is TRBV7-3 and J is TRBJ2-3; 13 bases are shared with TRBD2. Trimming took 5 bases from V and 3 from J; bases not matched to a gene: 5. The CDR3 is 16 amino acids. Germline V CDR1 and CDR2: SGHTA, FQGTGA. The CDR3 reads CASSPGLAGETDTQYF. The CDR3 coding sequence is TGTGCCAGCAGCCCCGGACTAGCGGGGGAAACAGATACGCAGTATTTT.

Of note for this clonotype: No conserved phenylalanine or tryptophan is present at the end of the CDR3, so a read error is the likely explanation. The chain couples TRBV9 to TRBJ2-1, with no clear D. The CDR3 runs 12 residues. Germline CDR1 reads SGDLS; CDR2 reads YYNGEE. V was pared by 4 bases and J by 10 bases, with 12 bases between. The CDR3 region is CASSSHPGEQFI. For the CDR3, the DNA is TGTGCCAGCAGCAGTCACCCCGGAGAGCAGTTCATC.

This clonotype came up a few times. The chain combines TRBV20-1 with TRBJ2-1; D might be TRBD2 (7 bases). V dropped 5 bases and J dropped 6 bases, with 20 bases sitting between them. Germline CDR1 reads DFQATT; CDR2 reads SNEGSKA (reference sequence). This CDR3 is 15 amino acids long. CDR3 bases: TGCAGTGCTCCGGGGCCCGGGGGGCCTGTCAATGAGCAGTTCTTC. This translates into CSAPGPGGPVNEQFF.

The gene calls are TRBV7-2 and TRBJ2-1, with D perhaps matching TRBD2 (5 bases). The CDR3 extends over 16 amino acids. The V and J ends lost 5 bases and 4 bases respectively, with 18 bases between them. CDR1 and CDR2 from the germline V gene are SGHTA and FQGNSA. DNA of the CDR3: TGTGCCAGCAGCCCTAGACTACACAAGTATTACAATGAGCAGTTCTTC. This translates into CASSPRLHKYYNEQFF.